This T cell receptor (beta chain) was captured by sequencing in a study of radiotherapy plus CTLA-4 blockade in lung cancer. This CDR3 region has 13 residues. Germline V lookup: CDR1 SGHNT, CDR2 YENEEA. V lost 5 bases and J lost 5, with 12 bases in between. Assay: immunoSEQ multiplex PCR; the TCRdb copy retains only in-frame clones and omits some. The table lists approximately 69,000 clones, roughly 78% of them singletons. The V call is TRBV11-3, the J call TRBJ2-5; D is perhaps TRBD2 (5 bases). This specimen was peripheral blood, taken from a patient treated with radiotherapy plus ipilimumab. The TCR sequence derives from a human donor with non-small cell lung cancer who had a complete response to radiotherapy plus ipilimumab. The CDR3 is CASSALRRETQYF. Here the CDR3 DNA reads TGTGCCAGCAGCGCCTTACGGAGGGAGACCCAGTACTTC. The full variable domain, in which reference TRBV11-3 and TRBJ2-5 provide the parts outside the CDR3, is EAGVVQSPRYKIIEKKQPVAFWCNPISGHNTLYWYLQNLGQGPELLIRYENEEAVDDSQLPKDRFSAERLKGVDSTLKIQPAELGDSAVYLCASSALRRETQYFGPGTRLLVL.